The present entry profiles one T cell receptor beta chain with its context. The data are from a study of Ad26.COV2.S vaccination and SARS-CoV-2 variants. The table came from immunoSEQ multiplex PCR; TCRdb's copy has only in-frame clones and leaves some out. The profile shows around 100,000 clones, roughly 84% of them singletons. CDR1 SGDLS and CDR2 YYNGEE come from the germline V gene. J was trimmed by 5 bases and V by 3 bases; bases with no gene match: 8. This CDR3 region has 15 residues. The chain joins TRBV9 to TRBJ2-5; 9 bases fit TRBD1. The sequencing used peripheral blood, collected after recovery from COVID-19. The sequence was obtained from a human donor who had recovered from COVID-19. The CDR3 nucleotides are TGTGCCAGCAGCGAACAGGGGGCGGCATCCGAGACCCAGTACTTC. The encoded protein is CASSEQGAASETQYF.